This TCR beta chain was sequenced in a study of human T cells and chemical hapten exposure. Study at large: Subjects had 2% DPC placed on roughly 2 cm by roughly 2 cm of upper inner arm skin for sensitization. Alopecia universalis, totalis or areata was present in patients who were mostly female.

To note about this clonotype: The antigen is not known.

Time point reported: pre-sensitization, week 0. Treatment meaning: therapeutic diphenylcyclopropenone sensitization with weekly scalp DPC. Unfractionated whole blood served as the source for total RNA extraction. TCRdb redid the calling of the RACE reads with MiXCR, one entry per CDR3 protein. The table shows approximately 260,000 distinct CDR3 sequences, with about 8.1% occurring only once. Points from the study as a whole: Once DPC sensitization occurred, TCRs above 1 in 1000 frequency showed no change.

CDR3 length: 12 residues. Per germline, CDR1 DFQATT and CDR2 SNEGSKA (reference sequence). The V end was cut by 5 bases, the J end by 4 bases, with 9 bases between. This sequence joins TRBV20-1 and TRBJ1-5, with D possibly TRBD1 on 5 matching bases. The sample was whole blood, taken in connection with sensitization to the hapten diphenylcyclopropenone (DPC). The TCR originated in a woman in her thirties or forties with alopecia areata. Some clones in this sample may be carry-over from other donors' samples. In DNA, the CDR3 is TGCAGTGCTGGGGCCGGAAATCAGCCCCAGCATTTT. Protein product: CSAGAGNQPQHF.